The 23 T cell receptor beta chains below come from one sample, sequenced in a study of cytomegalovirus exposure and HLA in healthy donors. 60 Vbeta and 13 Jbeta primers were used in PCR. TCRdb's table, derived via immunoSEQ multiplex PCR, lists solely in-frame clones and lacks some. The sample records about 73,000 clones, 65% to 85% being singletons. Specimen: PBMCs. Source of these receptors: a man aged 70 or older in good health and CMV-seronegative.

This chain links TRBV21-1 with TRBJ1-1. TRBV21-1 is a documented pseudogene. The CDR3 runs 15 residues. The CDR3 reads CASSTGGGIGTEAFF. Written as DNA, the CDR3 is TGTGCCAGCAGCACGGGGGGGGGTATCGGCACTGAAGCTTTCTTT.

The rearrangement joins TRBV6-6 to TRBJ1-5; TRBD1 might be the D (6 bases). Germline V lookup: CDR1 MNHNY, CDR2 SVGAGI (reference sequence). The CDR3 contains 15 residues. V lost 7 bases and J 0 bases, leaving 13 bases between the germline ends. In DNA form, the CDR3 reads TGTGCCAGCATTCAGGACAGTTCTAGCAATCAGCCCCAGCATTTT. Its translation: CASIQDSSSNQPQHF.

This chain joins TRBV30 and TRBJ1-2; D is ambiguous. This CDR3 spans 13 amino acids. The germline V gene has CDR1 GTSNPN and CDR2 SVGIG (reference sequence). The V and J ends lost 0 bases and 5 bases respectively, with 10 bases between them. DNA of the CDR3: TGTGCCTGGAGTGTCGCCCAGGTATATGGCTACACCTTC. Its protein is CAWSVAQVYGYTF.

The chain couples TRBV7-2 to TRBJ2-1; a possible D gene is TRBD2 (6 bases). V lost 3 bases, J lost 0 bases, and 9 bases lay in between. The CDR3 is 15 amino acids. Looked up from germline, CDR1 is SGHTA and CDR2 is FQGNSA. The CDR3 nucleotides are TGTGCCAGCAGCTTCCGGGGGAGCTCCTACAATGAGCAGTTCTTC. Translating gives CASSFRGSSYNEQFF. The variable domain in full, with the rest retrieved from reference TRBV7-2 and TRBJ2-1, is GAGVSQSPSNKVTEKGKDVELRCDPISGHTALYWYRQSLGQGLEFLIYFQGNSAPDKSGLPSDRFSAERTGGSVSTLTIQRTQQEDSAVYLCASSFRGSSYNEQFFGPGTRLTVL.

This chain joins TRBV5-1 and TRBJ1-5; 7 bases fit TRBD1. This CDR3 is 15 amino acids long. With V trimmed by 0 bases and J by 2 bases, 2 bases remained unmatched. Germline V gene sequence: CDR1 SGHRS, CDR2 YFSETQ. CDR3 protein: CASSLGGQGNQPQHF. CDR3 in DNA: TGCGCCAGCAGCTTGGGAGGACAGGGCAATCAGCCCCAGCATTTT.

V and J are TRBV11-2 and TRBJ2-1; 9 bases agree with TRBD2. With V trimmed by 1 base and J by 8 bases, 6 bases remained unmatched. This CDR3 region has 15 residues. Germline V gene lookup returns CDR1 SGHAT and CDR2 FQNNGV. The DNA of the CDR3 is TGTGCCAGCAGCTTAGGAGGCGGGGGGGGCCATGAGCAGTTCTTC. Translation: CASSLGGGGGHEQFF.

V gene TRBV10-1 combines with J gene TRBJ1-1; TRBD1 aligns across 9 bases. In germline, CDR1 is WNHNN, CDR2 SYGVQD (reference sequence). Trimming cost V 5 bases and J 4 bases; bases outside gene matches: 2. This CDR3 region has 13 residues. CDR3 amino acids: CASSTGGGTEAFF. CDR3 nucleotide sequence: TGCGCCAGCAGTACAGGGGGCGGCACTGAAGCTTTCTTT.

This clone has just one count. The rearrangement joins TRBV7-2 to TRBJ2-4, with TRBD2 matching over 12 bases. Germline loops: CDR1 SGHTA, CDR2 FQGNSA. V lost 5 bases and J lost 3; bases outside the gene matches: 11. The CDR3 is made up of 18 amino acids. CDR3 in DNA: TGTGCCAGCAGCCCACTAGCGGGGGGCCGGTTTAGCAAAAACATTCAGTACTTC. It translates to CASSPLAGGRFSKNIQYF.

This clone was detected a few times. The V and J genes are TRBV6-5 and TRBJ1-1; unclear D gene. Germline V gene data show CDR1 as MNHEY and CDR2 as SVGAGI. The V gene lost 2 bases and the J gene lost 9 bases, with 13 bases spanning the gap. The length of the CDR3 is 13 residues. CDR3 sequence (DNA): TGTGCCAGCAGTTACGACCAGGAAGCCAAAGCTTTCTTT. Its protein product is CASSYDQEAKAFF.

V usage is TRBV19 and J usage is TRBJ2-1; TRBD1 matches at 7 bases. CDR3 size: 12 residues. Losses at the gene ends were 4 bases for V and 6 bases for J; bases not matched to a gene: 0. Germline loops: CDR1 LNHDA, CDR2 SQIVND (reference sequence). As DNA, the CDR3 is TGTGCCAGTAGTACAGGGGGCAATGAGCAGTTCTTC. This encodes CASSTGGNEQFF.

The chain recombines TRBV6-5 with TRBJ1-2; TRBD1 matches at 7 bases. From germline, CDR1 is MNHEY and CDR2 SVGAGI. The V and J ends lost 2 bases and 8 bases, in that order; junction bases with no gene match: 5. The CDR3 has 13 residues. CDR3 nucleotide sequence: TGTGCCAGCAGTTACGGGCAGGGGGTAGGCTACACCTTC. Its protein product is CASSYGQGVGYTF.

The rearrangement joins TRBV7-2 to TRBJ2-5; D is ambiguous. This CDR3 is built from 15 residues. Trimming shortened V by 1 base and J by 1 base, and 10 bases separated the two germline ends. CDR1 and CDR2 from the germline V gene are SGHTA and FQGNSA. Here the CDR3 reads CASSLVSAGQETQYF. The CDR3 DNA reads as TGTGCCAGCAGCTTAGTGTCTGCAGGCCAAGAGACCCAGTACTTC.

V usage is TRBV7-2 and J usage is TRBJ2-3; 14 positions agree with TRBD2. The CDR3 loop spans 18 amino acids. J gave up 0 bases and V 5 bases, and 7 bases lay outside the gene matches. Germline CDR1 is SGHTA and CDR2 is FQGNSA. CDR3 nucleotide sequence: TGTGCCAGCAGCCCGACTAGCGGGGGGGTTTCTAGCACAGATACGCAGTATTTT. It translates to CASSPTSGGVSSTDTQYF. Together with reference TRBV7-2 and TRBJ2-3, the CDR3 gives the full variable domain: GAGVSQSPSNKVTEKGKDVELRCDPISGHTALYWYRQSLGQGLEFLIYFQGNSAPDKSGLPSDRFSAERTGGSVSTLTIQRTQQEDSAVYLCASSPTSGGVSSTDTQYFGPGTRLTVL.

The CDR3 DNA sequence: TGTGCCAGCACCCCCGCCCAGGGTGATCAGCCCCAGCATTTT. Translated: CASTPAQGDQPQHF. The chain recombines TRBV28 with TRBJ1-5, with D possibly matching TRBD1 (5 bases). The CDR3 runs 14 residues. Trimming pared 7 bases from V and 5 bases from J, leaving 15 bases between. Germline lookup yields CDR1 MDHEN and CDR2 SYDVKM.

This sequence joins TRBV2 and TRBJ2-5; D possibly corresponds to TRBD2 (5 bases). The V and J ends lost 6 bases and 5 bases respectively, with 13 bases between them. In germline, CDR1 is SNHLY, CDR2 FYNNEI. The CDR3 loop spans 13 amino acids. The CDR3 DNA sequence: TGTGCCAGCAGGTTGGGAGTTTCGGAGACCCAGTACTTC. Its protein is CASRLGVSETQYF.

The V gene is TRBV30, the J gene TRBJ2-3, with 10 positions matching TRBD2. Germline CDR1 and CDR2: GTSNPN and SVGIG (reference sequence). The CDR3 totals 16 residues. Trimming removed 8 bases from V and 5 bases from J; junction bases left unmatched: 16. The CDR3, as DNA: TGTGCCGGCGGCGTCGAGATAGCGGGAGGCATAGATACGCAGTATTTT. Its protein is CAGGVEIAGGIDTQYF.

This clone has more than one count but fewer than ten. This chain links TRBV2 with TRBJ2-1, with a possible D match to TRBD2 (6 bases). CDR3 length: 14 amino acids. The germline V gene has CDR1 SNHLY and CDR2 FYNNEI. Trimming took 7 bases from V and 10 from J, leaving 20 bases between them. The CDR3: CASTERGVAVEQFF. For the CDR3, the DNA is TGTGCCAGCACCGAAAGAGGTGTAGCGGTAGAGCAGTTCTTC.

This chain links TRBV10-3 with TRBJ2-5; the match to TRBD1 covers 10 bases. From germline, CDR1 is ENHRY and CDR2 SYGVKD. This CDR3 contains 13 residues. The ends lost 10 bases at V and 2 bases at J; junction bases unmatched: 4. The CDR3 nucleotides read TGTGCCACGGGGACAGGGGAACAAGAGACCCAGTACTTC. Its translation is CATGTGEQETQYF.

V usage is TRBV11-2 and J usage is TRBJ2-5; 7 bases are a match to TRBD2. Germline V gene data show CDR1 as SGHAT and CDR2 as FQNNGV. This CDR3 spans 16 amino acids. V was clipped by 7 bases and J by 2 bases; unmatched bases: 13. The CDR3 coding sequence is TGTGCCAGCAACACACGGGGACTACCCCTTCAAGAGACCCAGTACTTC. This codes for CASNTRGLPLQETQYF.

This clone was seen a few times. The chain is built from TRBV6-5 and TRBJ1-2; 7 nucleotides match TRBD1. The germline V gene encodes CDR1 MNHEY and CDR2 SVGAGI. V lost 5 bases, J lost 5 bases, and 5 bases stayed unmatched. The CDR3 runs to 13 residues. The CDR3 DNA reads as TGTGCCAGCAGTGCGACAGGGTTGTATGGCTACACCTTC. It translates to CASSATGLYGYTF.

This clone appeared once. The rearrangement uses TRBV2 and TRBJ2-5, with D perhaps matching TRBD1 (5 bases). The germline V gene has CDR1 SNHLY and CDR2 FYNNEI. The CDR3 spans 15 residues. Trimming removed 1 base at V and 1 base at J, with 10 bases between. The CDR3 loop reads CASSEDRSAQETQYF. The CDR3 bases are TGTGCCAGCAGTGAAGACAGGTCTGCCCAAGAGACCCAGTACTTC.

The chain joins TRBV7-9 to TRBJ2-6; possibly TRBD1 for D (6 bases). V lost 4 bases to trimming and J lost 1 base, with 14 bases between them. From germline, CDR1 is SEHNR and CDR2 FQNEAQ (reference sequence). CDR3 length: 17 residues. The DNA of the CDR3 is TGTGCCAGCAGCTCTACCGGACAGTTATCTGGGGCCAACGTCCTGACTTTC. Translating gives CASSSTGQLSGANVLTF.

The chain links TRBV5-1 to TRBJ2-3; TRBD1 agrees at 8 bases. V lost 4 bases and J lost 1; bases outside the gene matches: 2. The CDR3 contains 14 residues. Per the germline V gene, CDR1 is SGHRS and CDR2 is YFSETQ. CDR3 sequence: CASSQGAGTDTQYF. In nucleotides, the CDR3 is TGCGCCAGCAGCCAGGGGGCCGGCACAGATACGCAGTATTTT. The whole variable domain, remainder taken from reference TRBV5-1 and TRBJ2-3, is KAGVTQTPRYLIKTRGQQVTLSCSPISGHRSVSWYQQTPGQGLQFLFEYFSETQRNKGNFPGRFSGRQFSNSRSEMNVSTLELGDSALYLCASSQGAGTDTQYFGPGTRLTVL.